Below are 25 T cell receptor beta chains sequenced from a single sample in a study of post-analysis software for immune sequencing data. The study, taken as a whole, reports: Patients carried five TRBV segments more frequently than controls did, and TRBV5-6, TRBV5-1 and TRBV20-1 were among them.

The TCR beta cDNA libraries contained unique molecular identifiers. TCRdb re-called the PCR reads with MiXCR, one entry per CDR3 protein. This repertoire shows hundreds of thousands of distinct CDR3 sequences, around 60% found once; its top ten account for approximately 10%. No antigen has been assigned to these receptors. The specimen was blood. Every receptor here comes from a girl aged 2 to 10 with multiple sclerosis.

This sequence joins TRBV5-1 and TRBJ1-6; 7 bases map to TRBD1. The CDR3 is 14 amino acids. Losses at the gene ends were 2 bases for V and 6 bases for J; bases not matched to a gene: 2. Per the germline V gene, CDR1 is SGHRS and CDR2 is YFSETQ. The CDR3 loop is CASSLWDSNSPLHF. In DNA form, the CDR3 reads TGCGCCAGCAGCTTATGGGACAGTAATTCACCCCTCCACTTT.

The gene calls are TRBV6-2 or TRBV6-3 and TRBJ2-5; TRBD2 matches 8 bases. Germline lookup yields CDR1 MNHEY and CDR2 SVGEGT. Trimming cost V 10 bases and J 4 bases; bases outside gene matches: 11. The CDR3 contains 14 residues. The DNA for the CDR3 is TGTGCCACCGCGGGAGCGGGAGTGGGAGAGACCCAGTACTTC. The encoded protein is CATAGAGVGETQYF.

The chain employs TRBV10-3 and TRBJ1-2; D is undetermined. V lost 2 bases to trimming and J lost 1 base, with 8 bases between them. The CDR3 extends over 14 amino acids. Germline lookup yields CDR1 ENHRY and CDR2 SYGVKD. CDR3 residues: CAISEAELNYGYTF. CDR3 DNA sequence: TGTGCCATCAGTGAGGCAGAACTTAACTATGGCTACACCTTC.

J is TRBJ1-1 and V is TRBV6-1; D is perhaps TRBD1 (6 bases). This CDR3 has 14 residues. Trimming left V 7 bases short and J 10 bases short, with 22 bases between. CDR1 MNHNS and CDR2 SASEGT come from the germline V gene. Here the CDR3 reads CASTNRDTRISAFF. CDR3 DNA: TGTGCCAGCACCAACCGGGACACCCGAATATCAGCTTTCTTT.

The chain uses TRBV5-1 and TRBJ2-1; TRBD2 matches at 8 bases. Per the germline V gene, CDR1 is SGHRS and CDR2 is YFSETQ. Trimming cost V 7 bases and J 7 bases; bases outside gene matches: 7. The length of the CDR3 is 13 residues. CDR3 bases: TGCGCCAGCTACTACGGGAGGGGGAATGAGCAGTTCTTC. This gives the protein CASYYGRGNEQFF. Full variable domain (missing parts from reference TRBV5-1 and TRBJ2-1): KAGVTQTPRYLIKTRGQQVTLSCSPISGHRSVSWYQQTPGQGLQFLFEYFSETQRNKGNFPGRFSGRQFSNSRSEMNVSTLELGDSALYLCASYYGRGNEQFFGPGTRLTVL.

The chain joins TRBV3-1 to TRBJ2-1; the D is unclear. Trimming took off 1 base at V and 8 bases at J, with 6 bases between the two ends. Germline V gene data show CDR1 as LGHDT and CDR2 as YNNKEL (reference sequence). The length of the CDR3 is 12 residues. The CDR3 here is CASSQVIYEQFF. CDR3 sequence (DNA): TGTGCCAGCAGCCAAGTGATCTATGAGCAGTTCTTC.

The V gene is TRBV27, the J gene TRBJ2-7; 9 bases line up with TRBD2. The germline gives CDR1 MNHEY, CDR2 SMNVEV (reference sequence). The junction had 6 bases not matched to a gene; V was cut back by 2 bases and J by 7 bases. The CDR3 spans 14 residues. CDR3 residues: CASSLQREAWEQYF. The CDR3 nucleotides read TGTGCCAGCAGTTTACAGCGGGAGGCCTGGGAGCAGTACTTC.

This clonotype showed up just a few times. This chain connects TRBV7-9 to TRBJ2-1, with 8 nucleotides matching TRBD2. Germline lookup yields CDR1 SEHNR and CDR2 FQNEAQ (reference sequence). This CDR3 region has 16 residues. V gave up 5 bases and J gave up 0 bases; unmatched junction bases: 6. The CDR3 DNA follows: TGTGCCAGCAGCAGAATAGCGGGGAGCTCCTACAATGAGCAGTTCTTC. Translated, it gives CASSRIAGSSYNEQFF.

As DNA, the CDR3 is TGCGCCAGCAGCTTGCGGGAGAACTACGAGCAGTACTTC. Amino acids: CASSLRENYEQYF. The chain carries TRBV5-1 and TRBJ2-7, with D perhaps matching TRBD2 (6 bases). V lost 1 base and J 3 bases, leaving 8 bases between the germline ends. CDR1 is SGHRS and CDR2 is YFSETQ in the germline V gene. The CDR3 has 13 residues.

The CDR3 is CASSLAGTIQYF. CDR3 DNA: TGTGCCAGCAGCTTAGCGGGGACGATTCAGTACTTC. The chain recombines TRBV7-8 with TRBJ2-4; possibly TRBD1 or TRBD2 for D (5 bases each). Trimming took off 0 bases at V and 10 bases at J, with 7 bases between the two ends. This CDR3 has 12 amino acids. The germline gives CDR1 SGHVS, CDR2 FQNEAQ.

This clonotype was seen many times. This chain joins TRBV11-2 and TRBJ2-7, with 12 bases aligning to TRBD2. Per the germline V gene, CDR1 is SGHAT and CDR2 is FQNNGV. The length of the CDR3 is 18 residues. The V segment lost 3 bases and the J segment 3 bases; nucleotides outside the gene matches: 12. Written as DNA, the CDR3 is TGTGCCAGCAGCTTTGATAAAGGACTAGCGGGATCTAGCTACGAGCAGTACTTC. Protein product: CASSFDKGLAGSSYEQYF.

This chain connects TRBV20-1 to TRBJ1-2, with 7 positions matching TRBD1. The CDR3 has 14 amino acids. Per germline, CDR1 DFQATT and CDR2 SNEGSKA (reference sequence). Trimming took 6 bases from V and 3 from J; bases not matched to a gene: 10. The CDR3 coding sequence is TGCAGTGCAACCCAACAGGGGCGGGACTATGGCTACACCTTC. Encoded protein: CSATQQGRDYGYTF.

The chain links TRBV28 to TRBJ1-5, with TRBD1 identical over 10 bases. The trim removed 6 bases at V and 3 bases at J, leaving 8 bases unmatched. Germline CDR1 is MDHEN and CDR2 is SYDVKM. The CDR3 has 16 residues. CDR3 protein: CASSSPDRGDNQPQHF. The CDR3 DNA is TGTGCCAGCAGCTCACCGGACAGGGGGGACAATCAGCCCCAGCATTTT.

V and J are TRBV25-1 and TRBJ2-1; 7 bases match TRBD1. The CDR3 spans 16 residues. V dropped 1 base and J dropped 0; count of bases not matched to a gene: 3. Per the germline V gene, CDR1 is MGHDK and CDR2 is SYGVNS. The CDR3 reads CASSESAGGSYNEQFF. CDR3 DNA sequence: TGTGCCAGCAGTGAATCGGCAGGGGGCTCCTACAATGAGCAGTTCTTC. Together with reference TRBV25-1 and TRBJ2-1, the CDR3 gives the full variable domain: EADIYQTPRYLVIGTGKKITLECSQTMGHDKMYWYQQDPGMELHLIHYSYGVNSTEKGDLSSESTVSRIRTEHFPLTLESARPSHTSQYLCASSESAGGSYNEQFFGPGTRLTVL.

The V call is TRBV4-3, the J call TRBJ1-2; D uncertain. Germline V gene data show CDR1 as LGHNA and CDR2 as YSLEER. The CDR3 totals 15 residues. Between the trimmed V and J ends, which lost 0 bases and 4 bases, there was a span of 12 bases. This CDR3 is CASSQEWQQRYGYTF. Written as DNA, the CDR3 is TGCGCCAGCAGCCAAGAGTGGCAACAGCGCTATGGCTACACCTTC.

This chain links TRBV7-2 with TRBJ2-7; TRBD1 aligns across 9 bases. The J call may not be correct, given that the DNA end is closer to TRBJ2-5. There are 15 residues in the CDR3. The germline gives CDR1 SGHTA, CDR2 FQGNSA. The CDR3, as DNA: TGTGCCAGCAGCTTACGCGGACAGGGGAAAGAGACCCAGTACTTC. Translated: CASSLRGQGKETQYF.

This chain uses TRBV4-2 with TRBJ2-1; 13 bases map to TRBD2. Germline values: CDR1 LGHNA, CDR2 YNFKEQ. V was pared by 4 bases and J by 4 bases, with 10 bases of the junction left unmatched. The CDR3 length is 18 residues. The CDR3: CASSLRGLAGKGYNEQFF. In nucleotides, the CDR3 is TGTGCCAGCAGCCTACGGGGACTAGCGGGAAAGGGGTACAATGAGCAGTTCTTC.

The rearrangement uses TRBV7-3 and TRBJ2-7, with 7 positions matching TRBD1. CDR1 and CDR2 from the germline V gene are SGHTA and FQGTGA. V lost 3 bases and J lost 5; bases outside the gene matches: 4. This CDR3 has 13 residues. CDR3 loop: CASSFTGADEQYF. The CDR3 DNA is TGTGCCAGCAGCTTTACAGGGGCGGACGAGCAGTACTTC.

This clonotype has more than one count but fewer than ten. The chain recombines TRBV10-3 with TRBJ2-3; TRBD1 matches 7 bases. V lost 8 bases, J lost 2 bases, and 4 bases stayed unmatched. The CDR3 length is 13 residues. Germline V gene lookup returns CDR1 ENHRY and CDR2 SYGVKD. Written as DNA, the CDR3 is TGTGCCATCCAGGGGACAGTCACAGATACGCAGTATTTT. This sequence encodes CAIQGTVTDTQYF.

This clonotype has just a few counts. The chain combines TRBV29-1 with TRBJ2-2, with D unclear. V gave up 4 bases and J gave up 2 bases, with 11 bases separating them. Germline CDR1 is SQVTM and CDR2 is ANQGSEA. CDR3 length: 14 amino acids. Written as DNA, the CDR3 is TGCAGCGTTGTCCTAAGCCCTAACACCGGGGAGCTGTTTTTT. Its translation: CSVVLSPNTGELFF.

The J gene is TRBJ2-5, the V gene TRBV11-2, with a possible D match to TRBD2 (7 bases). Trimming took 8 bases from V and 9 from J, leaving 22 bases between them. The CDR3 spans 14 residues. The V gene's germline CDR1 is SGHAT and CDR2 FQNNGV. The CDR3 DNA reads as TGTGCCAGCGGGTATTGGGGGGCTGGGAGGGCCCAGTACTTC. Its protein product is CASGYWGAGRAQYF. The entire variable domain, with the rest obtained from reference TRBV11-2 and TRBJ2-5, is as follows: EAGVAQSPRYKIIEKRQSVAFWCNPISGHATLYWYQQILGQGPKLLIQFQNNGVVDDSQLPKDRFSAERLKGVDSTLKIQPAKLEDSAVYLCASGYWGAGRAQYFGPGTRLLVL.

Only a few counts were recorded for this clonotype. V is TRBV12-5 and J is TRBJ2-7, with TRBD2 as a possible D gene (5 bases). The CDR3 extends over 13 amino acids. Germline values: CDR1 LGHNT, CDR2 FRNRAP. The V and J ends lost 0 bases and 3 bases respectively, with 6 bases between them. CDR3 sequence reads: CASGLVRGYEQYF. The CDR3 DNA reads as TGTGCTAGTGGTTTGGTACGGGGCTACGAGCAGTACTTC. Drawing the rest from reference TRBV12-5 and TRBJ2-7, the complete variable domain is DARVTQTPRHKVTEMGQEVTMRCQPILGHNTVFWYRQTMMQGLELLAYFRNRAPLDDSGMPKDRFSAEMPDATLATLKIQPSEPRDSAVYFCASGLVRGYEQYFGPGTRLTVT.

About this clonotype itself: One end of the junction does not line up with germline, which may come from a read error. This chain joins TRBV29-1 and TRBJ1-5; the match to TRBD1 covers 7 bases. Germline V CDR1 and CDR2: SQVTM, ANQGSEA. The CDR3 length is 14 residues. CDR3 nucleotides: TGCAGCGTCTCAACAGGGGATGTCAATCAGCCCCGGCATTTT. Protein sequence: CSVSTGDVNQPRHF.

The chain is built from TRBV5-1 and TRBJ2-1; the match to TRBD2 covers 8 bases. The CDR3 runs to 15 residues. Germline values: CDR1 SGHRS, CDR2 YFSETQ. The ends lost 4 bases at V and 7 bases at J; junction bases unmatched: 10. The CDR3 DNA reads TGCGCCAGCAGCCCCGGGGGGGCGGGACATAATGAGCAGTTCTTC. The encoded protein is CASSPGGAGHNEQFF.

V is TRBV5-1 and J is TRBJ2-1; 8 positions match TRBD1. V lost 1 base and J lost 12; bases outside the gene matches: 15. Germline assignment: CDR1 SGHRS and CDR2 YFSETQ. CDR3 length: 16 amino acids. In DNA form, the CDR3 reads TGCGCCAGCAGCTTGTTAGTAGGACAGGGACCCCGTGGGCAGTTCTTC. Translating it yields CASSLLVGQGPRGQFF.